This T cell receptor beta chain was identified in a study of tumor-infiltrating lymphocytes in oesophageal squamous cell carcinoma. The CDR3 spans 12 residues. This clonotype has a handful of counts. From the PCR reads, TCRdb called clonotypes with MiXCR, one entry per CDR3 protein. The sample has about 21,000 distinct CDR3 sequences, roughly 41% seen once. The sequence was obtained from a male donor with esophageal squamous cell carcinoma. V and J are TRBV23-1 and TRBJ2-5; unclear D gene. The last part of the DNA fits TRBJ2-7 better; the J call may be wrong. TRBV23-1 is labeled an ORF, and its function is uncertain. Specimen: normal esophageal tissue next to the tumor. DNA for the CDR3: TGCGCCAGCAGTCACTCCTCCTACGAGCAGTACTTC. Translating it yields CASSHSSYEQYF.